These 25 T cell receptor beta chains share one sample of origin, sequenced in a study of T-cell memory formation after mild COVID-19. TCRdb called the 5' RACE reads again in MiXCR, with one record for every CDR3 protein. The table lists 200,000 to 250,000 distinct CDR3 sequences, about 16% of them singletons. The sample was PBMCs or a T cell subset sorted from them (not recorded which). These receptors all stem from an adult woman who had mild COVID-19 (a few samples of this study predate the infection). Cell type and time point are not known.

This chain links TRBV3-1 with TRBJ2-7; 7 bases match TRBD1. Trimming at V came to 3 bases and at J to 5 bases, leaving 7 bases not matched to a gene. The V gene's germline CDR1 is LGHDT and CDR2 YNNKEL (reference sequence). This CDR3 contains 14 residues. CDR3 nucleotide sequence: TGTGCCAGCAGCCACGGGACAGTCCGCAACGAGCAGTACTTC. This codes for CASSHGTVRNEQYF.

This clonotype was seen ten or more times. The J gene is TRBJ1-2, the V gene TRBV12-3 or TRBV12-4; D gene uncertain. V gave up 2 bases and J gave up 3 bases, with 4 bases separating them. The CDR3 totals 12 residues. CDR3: CASSLKDYGYTF. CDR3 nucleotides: TGTGCCAGCAGTTTAAAGGACTATGGCTACACCTTC.

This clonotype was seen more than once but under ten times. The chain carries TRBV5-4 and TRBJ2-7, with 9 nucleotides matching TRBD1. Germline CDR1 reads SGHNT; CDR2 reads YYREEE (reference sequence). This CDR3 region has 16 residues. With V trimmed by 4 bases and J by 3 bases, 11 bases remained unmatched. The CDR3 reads CASSHGQGSTGYEQYF. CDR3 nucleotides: TGTGCCAGCAGCCACGGACAGGGGTCGACGGGCTACGAGCAGTACTTC.

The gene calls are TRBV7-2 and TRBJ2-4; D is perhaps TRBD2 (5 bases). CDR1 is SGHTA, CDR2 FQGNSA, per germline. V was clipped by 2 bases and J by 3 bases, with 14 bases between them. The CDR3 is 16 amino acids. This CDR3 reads CASSLWVRAGKNIQYF. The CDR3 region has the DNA TGTGCCAGCAGCTTATGGGTGAGGGCTGGCAAAAACATTCAGTACTTC.

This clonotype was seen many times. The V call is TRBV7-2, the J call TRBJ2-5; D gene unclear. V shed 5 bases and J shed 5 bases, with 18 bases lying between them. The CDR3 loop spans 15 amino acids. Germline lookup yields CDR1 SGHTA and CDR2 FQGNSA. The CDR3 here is CASSHVRYPGETQYF. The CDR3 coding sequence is TGTGCCAGCAGCCACGTCCGTTACCCTGGGGAGACCCAGTACTTC.

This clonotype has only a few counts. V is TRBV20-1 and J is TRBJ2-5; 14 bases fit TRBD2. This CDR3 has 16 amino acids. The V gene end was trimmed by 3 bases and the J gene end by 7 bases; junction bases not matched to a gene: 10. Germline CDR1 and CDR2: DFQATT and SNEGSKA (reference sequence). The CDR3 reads CSARMTSGRVAGTQYF. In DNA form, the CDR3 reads TGCAGTGCTAGGATGACTAGCGGGAGGGTCGCCGGGACCCAGTACTTC.

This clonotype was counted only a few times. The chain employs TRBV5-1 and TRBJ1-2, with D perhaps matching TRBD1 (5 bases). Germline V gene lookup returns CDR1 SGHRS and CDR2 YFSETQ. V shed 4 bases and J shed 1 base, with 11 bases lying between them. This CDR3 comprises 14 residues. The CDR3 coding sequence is TGCGCCAGCAGCCCGGGACTCAATAACTATGGCTACACCTTC. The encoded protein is CASSPGLNNYGYTF. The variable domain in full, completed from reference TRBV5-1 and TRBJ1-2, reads KAGVTQTPRYLIKTRGQQVTLSCSPISGHRSVSWYQQTPGQGLQFLFEYFSETQRNKGNFPGRFSGRQFSNSRSEMNVSTLELGDSALYLCASSPGLNNYGYTFGSGTRLTVV.

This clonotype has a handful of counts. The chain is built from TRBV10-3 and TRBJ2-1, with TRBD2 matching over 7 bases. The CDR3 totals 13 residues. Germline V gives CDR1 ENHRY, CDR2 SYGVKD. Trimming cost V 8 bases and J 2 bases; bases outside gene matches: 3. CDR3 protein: CAIRLAPYNEQFF. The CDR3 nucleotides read TGTGCCATCCGACTAGCCCCCTACAATGAGCAGTTCTTC.

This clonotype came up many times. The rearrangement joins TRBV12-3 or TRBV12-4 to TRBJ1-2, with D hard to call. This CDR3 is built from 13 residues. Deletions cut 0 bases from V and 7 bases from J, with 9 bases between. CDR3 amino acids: CASSLAGNAGYTF. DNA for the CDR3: TGTGCCAGCAGTTTAGCCGGGAACGCTGGCTACACCTTC.

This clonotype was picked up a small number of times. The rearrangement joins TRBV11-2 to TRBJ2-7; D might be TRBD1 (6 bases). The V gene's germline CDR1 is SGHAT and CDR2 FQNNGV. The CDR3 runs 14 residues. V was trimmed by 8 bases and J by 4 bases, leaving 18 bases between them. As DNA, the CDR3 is TGTGCCAGCCGACCCAGGGGTGCAGTATACGAGCAGTACTTC. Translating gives CASRPRGAVYEQYF.

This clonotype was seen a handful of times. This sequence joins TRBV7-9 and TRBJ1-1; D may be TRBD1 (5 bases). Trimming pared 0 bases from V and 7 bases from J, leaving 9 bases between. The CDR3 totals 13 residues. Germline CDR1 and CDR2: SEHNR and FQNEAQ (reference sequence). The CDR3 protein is CASSLAGGNEAFF. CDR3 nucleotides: TGTGCCAGCAGCTTAGCGGGGGGTAATGAAGCTTTCTTT.

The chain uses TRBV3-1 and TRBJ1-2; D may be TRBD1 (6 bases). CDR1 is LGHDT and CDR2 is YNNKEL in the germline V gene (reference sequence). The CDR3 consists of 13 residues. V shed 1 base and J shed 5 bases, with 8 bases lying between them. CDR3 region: CASSQGTAYGYTF. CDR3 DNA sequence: TGTGCCAGCAGCCAAGGGACAGCTTATGGCTACACCTTC.

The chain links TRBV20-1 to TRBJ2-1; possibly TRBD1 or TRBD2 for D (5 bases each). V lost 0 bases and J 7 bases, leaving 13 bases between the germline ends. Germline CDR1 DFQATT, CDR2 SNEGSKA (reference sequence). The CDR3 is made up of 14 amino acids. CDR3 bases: TGCAGTGCTAGAGATGGGACCGCTAGAAATGAGCAGTTCTTC. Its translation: CSARDGTARNEQFF.

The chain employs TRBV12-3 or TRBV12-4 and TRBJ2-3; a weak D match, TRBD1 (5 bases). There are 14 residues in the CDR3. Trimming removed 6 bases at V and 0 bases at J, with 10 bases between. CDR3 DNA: TGTGCCAGCAGGCCGACAGTAAGCACAGATACGCAGTATTTT. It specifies CASRPTVSTDTQYF.

The CDR3 spells CAISESTGWETQYF. CDR3 sequence (DNA): TGTGCCATCAGTGAGTCGACAGGGTGGGAGACCCAGTACTTC. V is TRBV10-3 and J is TRBJ2-5, with 7 bases fitting TRBD1. The CDR3 is 14 residues long. The germline V gene encodes CDR1 ENHRY and CDR2 SYGVKD. With V trimmed by 0 bases and J by 5 bases, 3 bases remained unmatched.

This chain's CDR3 is CASSPPPGDREQFF. The CDR3 DNA is TGTGCCAGCAGTCCTCCTCCAGGGGATCGGGAGCAGTTCTTC. The rearrangement links TRBV12-3 or TRBV12-4 to TRBJ2-1; D possibly corresponds to TRBD1 (6 bases). V was cut by 5 bases and J by 10 bases, with 18 bases left in between. This CDR3 region has 14 residues.

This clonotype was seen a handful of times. CDR3 amino acids: CASRTLGLLGPETQYF. DNA of the CDR3: TGTGCCAGCAGGACACTAGGACTCCTTGGGCCAGAGACCCAGTACTTC. This rearrangement joins TRBV12-3 or TRBV12-4 to TRBJ2-5, with D possibly being TRBD2 (5 bases). Trimming removed 6 bases from V and 4 bases from J, with 21 bases in between. This CDR3 is 16 amino acids long.

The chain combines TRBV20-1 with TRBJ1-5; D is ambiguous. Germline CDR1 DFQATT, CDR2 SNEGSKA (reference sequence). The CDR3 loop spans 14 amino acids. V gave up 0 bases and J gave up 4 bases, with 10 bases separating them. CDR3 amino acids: CSARDLGPNQPQHF. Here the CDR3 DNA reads TGCAGTGCTAGAGATTTAGGCCCAAATCAGCCCCAGCATTTT.

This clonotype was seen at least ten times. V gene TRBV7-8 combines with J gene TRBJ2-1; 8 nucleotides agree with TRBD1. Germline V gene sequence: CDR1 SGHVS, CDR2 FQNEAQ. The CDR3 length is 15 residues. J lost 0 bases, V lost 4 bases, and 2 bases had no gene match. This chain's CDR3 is CASSSDRGSYNEQFF. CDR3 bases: TGTGCCAGCAGCTCAGACAGGGGCTCCTACAATGAGCAGTTCTTC.

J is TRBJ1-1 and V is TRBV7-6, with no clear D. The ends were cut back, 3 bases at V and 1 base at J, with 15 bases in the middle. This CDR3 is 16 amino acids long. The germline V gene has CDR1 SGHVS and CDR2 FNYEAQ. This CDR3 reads CASSLGIGVPNTEAFF. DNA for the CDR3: TGTGCCAGCAGCTTGGGGATCGGGGTGCCGAACACTGAAGCTTTCTTT.

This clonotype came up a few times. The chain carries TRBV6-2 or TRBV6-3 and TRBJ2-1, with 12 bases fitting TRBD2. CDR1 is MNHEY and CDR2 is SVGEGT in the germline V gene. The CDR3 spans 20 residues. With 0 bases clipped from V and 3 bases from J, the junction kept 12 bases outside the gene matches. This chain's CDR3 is CASSYSSSGGAEGGYNEQFF. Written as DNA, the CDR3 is TGTGCCAGCAGTTACTCTTCTAGCGGGGGGGCCGAGGGAGGCTACAATGAGCAGTTCTTC.

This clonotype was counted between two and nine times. DNA for the CDR3: TGTGCCACGGGACAGGGGCAGAACTATGGCTACACCTTC. Its translation is CATGQGQNYGYTF. The rearrangement uses TRBV10-3 and TRBJ1-2; 10 bases map to TRBD1. With V trimmed by 10 bases and J by 2 bases, 4 bases remained unmatched. Germline lookup yields CDR1 ENHRY and CDR2 SYGVKD. This CDR3 spans 13 amino acids.

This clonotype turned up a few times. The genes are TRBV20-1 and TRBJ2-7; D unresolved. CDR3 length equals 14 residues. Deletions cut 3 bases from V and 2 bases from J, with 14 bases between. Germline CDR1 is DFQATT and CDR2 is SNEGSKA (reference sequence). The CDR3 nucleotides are TGCAGTGCTAGGGTACCCGTCCCTCCCTACGAGCAGTACTTC. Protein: CSARVPVPPYEQYF.

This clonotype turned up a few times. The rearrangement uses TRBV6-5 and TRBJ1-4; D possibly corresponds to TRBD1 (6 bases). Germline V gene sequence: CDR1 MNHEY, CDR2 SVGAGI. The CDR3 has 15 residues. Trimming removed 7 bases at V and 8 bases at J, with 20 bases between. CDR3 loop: CASTSWGRGGEKLFF. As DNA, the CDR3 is TGTGCCAGCACCTCCTGGGGCAGGGGAGGGGAAAAACTGTTTTTT.

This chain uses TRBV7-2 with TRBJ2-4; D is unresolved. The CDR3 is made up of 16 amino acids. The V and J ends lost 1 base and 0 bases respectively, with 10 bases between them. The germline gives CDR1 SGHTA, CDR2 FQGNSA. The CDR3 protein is CASSLGGNLAKNIQYF. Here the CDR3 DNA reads TGTGCCAGCAGCTTAGGCGGTAATTTAGCCAAAAACATTCAGTACTTC.